This TCR beta chain originates from a study of shared clonotypes between healthy human individuals. Regarding the study as a whole: Shared clonotypes: about 4.6% naive CD4, roughly 4% naive CD8, roughly 2.4% memory CD4, roughly 0.4% memory CD8.

V lost 4 bases and J 6 bases, leaving 16 bases between the germline ends. CDR1 is SGHAT, CDR2 FQNNGV, per germline. CDR3 length: 14 residues. About this clone: Its target is unknown.

Clones were read by immunoSEQ multiplex PCR, and TCRdb kept only the in-frame ones, dropping some. The table includes fewer than 100,000 clones, approximately 61% detected once. The J gene is TRBJ2-7, the V gene TRBV11-2; tentative D call: TRBD2 (6 bases). Sample: memory CD8+ T cells sorted from blood. Subset specified: CD45RO+ cells pooled with CCR7-negative TemRA cells. The clonotype comes from a man aged 30-40 years in good health. DNA of the CDR3: TGTGCCAGCAGCTCCCTTGCGTGGAGGGTCGAGCAGTACTTC. It translates to CASSSLAWRVEQYF.